Following are 19 T cell receptor beta chains from one sample sequenced in a study of response to subunit inactivated influenza vaccine. TCRdb reprocessed the RT-PCR reads via MiXCR and lists one record per CDR3 protein. The sample carries about 170,000 distinct CDR3 sequences, approximately 12% recorded once. This sample was also put to use in a study of T cells expressing NK-cell markers. That report notes: It was by 5'RACE template switching with UMIs that TCR beta cDNA was made.

The source material was CD8+ T cells sorted from PBMCs, sampled roughly 12 days after vaccination. The receptor source for this set is a man aged 45 to 65 who received an inactivated influenza vaccine.

The chain uses TRBV4-2 and TRBJ2-1; 8 nucleotides match TRBD2. V lost 0 bases and J lost 6; bases outside the gene matches: 7. CDR3 length: 16 residues. Per germline, CDR1 LGHNA and CDR2 YNFKEQ. The CDR3: CASSQDGPSGRNEQFF. The DNA of the CDR3 is TGTGCCAGCAGCCAAGATGGGCCTAGCGGGCGCAATGAGCAGTTCTTC.

This clonotype turned up a few times. This CDR3 is missing its conserved last phenylalanine or tryptophan, likely due to a read error. This chain joins TRBV29-1 and TRBJ2-1; weak D call: TRBD1 (5 bases). The CDR3 runs to 17 residues. CDR1 SQVTM and CDR2 ANQGSEA come from the germline V gene. Deletions cut 7 bases from V and 4 bases from J, with 26 bases between. The CDR3 spells CSGQGLELRTQYNEQFL. The DNA of the CDR3 is TGCAGCGGCCAGGGATTGGAACTGAGAACCCAATACAATGAGCAGTTCCTC.

This clonotype has at least ten counts. This chain joins TRBV6-5 and TRBJ2-2; D not certain. Germline V gives CDR1 MNHEY, CDR2 SVGAGI. CDR3 length: 12 residues. Deletions cut 3 bases from V and 7 bases from J, with 6 bases between. The CDR3 here is CASSYLHGELFF. Written as DNA, the CDR3 is TGTGCCAGCAGTTATTTACACGGGGAGCTGTTTTTT.

V is TRBV7-8 and J is TRBJ2-3, with 13 bases that match TRBD2. Trimming cost V 1 base and J 0 bases; bases outside gene matches: 4. The CDR3 consists of 18 residues. Germline V gene sequence: CDR1 SGHVS, CDR2 FQNEAQ. CDR3 sequence: CASSLVGLAGNSTDTQYF. The CDR3 DNA sequence: TGTGCCAGCAGCTTAGTGGGACTAGCGGGGAACAGCACAGATACGCAGTATTTT.

This clonotype was found a few times. The V call is TRBV28, the J call TRBJ2-1; 9 nucleotides match TRBD2. The V segment lost 1 base and the J segment 2 bases; nucleotides outside the gene matches: 6. The CDR3 is 17 amino acids. Germline V gives CDR1 MDHEN, CDR2 SYDVKM. CDR3 loop: CASSLFSGSRPYNEQFF. The CDR3 DNA follows: TGTGCCAGCAGTTTATTTAGCGGGAGTCGCCCCTACAATGAGCAGTTCTTC.

This clonotype was detected a few times. This chain links TRBV6-5 with TRBJ1-4, with no clear D. Germline CDR1 is MNHEY and CDR2 is SVGAGI. With 0 bases removed from V and 5 bases from J, the gap between germline ends came to 10 bases. The CDR3 runs to 15 residues. The DNA for the CDR3 is TGTGCCAGCAGTTACTCTCCCGGGAAGAATGAAAAACTGTTTTTT. Amino acids: CASSYSPGKNEKLFF.

The sample holds a few counts of this clonotype. The chain has TRBV19 and TRBJ2-1; 7 positions agree with TRBD1. Germline V gene sequence: CDR1 LNHDA, CDR2 SQIVND (reference sequence). After removal of 3 bases from V and 0 bases from J, the junction contained 2 bases not matched to a gene. The CDR3 has 15 amino acids. The CDR3 spells CASSIGTDSYNEQFF. Here the CDR3 DNA reads TGTGCCAGTAGTATTGGGACAGACTCCTACAATGAGCAGTTCTTC.

CDR3 in amino acids: CASSLSPQGNNSPLHF. The CDR3 region has the DNA TGTGCCAGCAGCTTATCCCCCCAAGGGAATAATTCACCCCTCCACTTT. The chain recombines TRBV11-2 with TRBJ1-6; D uncertain. The CDR3 is made up of 16 amino acids. CDR1 is SGHAT, CDR2 FQNNGV, per germline. Trimming took 2 bases from V and 5 from J, leaving 13 bases between them.

The sample holds a few counts of this clonotype. The chain combines TRBV2 with TRBJ1-1; the D is unclear. The CDR3 length is 16 residues. The V end lost 6 bases, the J end lost 3 bases, and 20 bases lay between the germline ends. Germline assignment: CDR1 SNHLY and CDR2 FYNNEI. Here the CDR3 DNA reads TGTGCCAGCAGATTTTATAAGACTCGGTTTGACACTGAAGCTTTCTTT. This gives the protein CASRFYKTRFDTEAFF.

This clonotype was counted a few times. The chain combines TRBV10-3 with TRBJ2-7, with a possible D match to TRBD1 (7 bases). Germline CDR1 ENHRY, CDR2 SYGVKD. V lost 1 base to trimming and J lost 2 bases, with 15 bases between them. CDR3 length: 16 residues. The CDR3 coding sequence is TGTGCCATCAGTGAGTTTCGCGGGACAGATCCCTACGAGCAGTACTTC. Its translation is CAISEFRGTDPYEQYF.

The chain carries TRBV29-1 and TRBJ1-2; TRBD1 might be the D (5 bases). The CDR3 has 12 amino acids. The ends were cut back, 1 base at V and 7 bases at J, with 10 bases in the middle. The germline CDR1 and CDR2 sequences are SQVTM and ANQGSEA. CDR3 amino acids: CSVEGTSFGYTF. DNA of the CDR3: TGCAGCGTTGAAGGGACAAGCTTTGGCTACACCTTC.

This sequence joins TRBV7-9 and TRBJ2-3, with 10 bases identical to TRBD2. Germline V gene data show CDR1 as SEHNR and CDR2 as FQNEAQ (reference sequence). The CDR3 consists of 16 residues. V lost 3 bases to trimming and J lost 2 bases; unmatched junction nucleotides: 5. CDR3 residues: CASSFYLAGATDTQYF. CDR3 coding DNA: TGTGCCAGCAGCTTTTACCTAGCGGGAGCCACAGATACGCAGTATTTT.

The gene calls are TRBV30 and TRBJ2-7; the D is unclear. Germline-derived CDR1 and CDR2 are GTSNPN and SVGIG (reference sequence). Trimming pared 3 bases from V and 2 bases from J, leaving 5 bases between. The CDR3 totals 11 residues. As DNA, the CDR3 is TGTGCCTGGAGCAGCACCTACGAGCAGTACTTC. This codes for CAWSSTYEQYF.

This clonotype was detected only a few times. The chain links TRBV5-6 to TRBJ1-2, with a weak D call TRBD1 (5 bases). The CDR3 totals 14 residues. The V gene lost 4 bases and the J gene lost 7 bases, with 17 bases spanning the gap. The germline V gene encodes CDR1 SGHDT and CDR2 YYEEEE. CDR3 sequence reads: CASSPGGPHIGYTF. DNA for the CDR3: TGTGCCAGCAGCCCTGGGGGACCGCACATTGGCTACACCTTC.

In its sample, this clonotype was seen a few times. The chain recombines TRBV4-3 with TRBJ2-1; the match to TRBD2 covers 9 bases. Unmatched junction bases numbered 8, after V lost 4 bases and J lost 4 bases. The CDR3 is made up of 16 amino acids. Germline V gene sequence: CDR1 LGHNA, CDR2 YSLEER. CDR3 in amino acids: CASSPRVAGVYNEQFF. DNA of the CDR3: TGCGCCAGCAGCCCCCGTGTAGCGGGAGTGTACAATGAGCAGTTCTTC.

The chain combines TRBV12-3 or TRBV12-4 with TRBJ1-2; TRBD1 matches 8 bases. The CDR3 is 14 residues long. V was clipped by 7 bases and J by 7 bases; unmatched bases: 11. The CDR3 coding sequence is TGTGCCAGCAACCCAACCCCAGGGGGCGTTGGCTACACCTTC. It specifies CASNPTPGGVGYTF.

There are a few counts of this clonotype. The genes are TRBV6-5 and TRBJ2-1; no clear D gene. The CDR3 covers 13 residues. The germline CDR1 and CDR2 sequences are MNHEY and SVGAGI. Trimming removed 6 bases at V and 4 bases at J, with 10 bases between. The CDR3 nucleotides are TGTGCCAGCAGGTACACAGTATACAATGAGCAGTTCTTC. Its translation is CASRYTVYNEQFF.

The chain links TRBV6-5 to TRBJ2-1; 14 bases map to TRBD2. The junction had 6 bases not matched to a gene; V was cut back by 5 bases and J by 6 bases. The CDR3 has 16 amino acids. Germline CDR1 is MNHEY and CDR2 is SVGAGI. In DNA, the CDR3 is TGTGCCAGCAGTCAAGGGACTAGCGGGGGCCCCAATGAGCAGTTCTTC. Translating it yields CASSQGTSGGPNEQFF.

This clonotype was found a few times. J is TRBJ1-4 and V is TRBV28; TRBD1 is a possible D gene (5 bases). The CDR3 runs to 20 residues. Germline assignment: CDR1 MDHEN and CDR2 SYDVKM. With 3 bases removed from V and 8 bases from J, the gap between germline ends came to 31 bases. The CDR3 sequence: CASSFWRFGDRKRGIEKLFF. CDR3 nucleotides: TGTGCCAGCAGTTTTTGGCGTTTTGGCGACAGAAAGAGAGGTATAGAAAAACTGTTTTTT.